This TCR beta chain was identified during a study of Ad26.COV2.S vaccination and SARS-CoV-2 variants (dated by TCRdb to the early 2020s). Broadly, across the study: Donors in the vaccine arm were drawn from COV1001, a phase I-IIa trial of Ad26.COV2.S in healthy adults that was multicentre, randomized, double-blind and placebo-controlled. Dosing of Ad26.COV2.S was intramuscular, at either 5x10^10 or 1x10^11 viral particles, delivered as one shot or as two shots spaced 56 days apart. TCRbeta repertoire sequencing served as the tool for gauging how specific and how broad the SARS-CoV-2-reactive T cell receptors were following Ad26.COV2.S vaccination. The TCR-sequenced set comprised about 32 samples: about 19 Ad26.COV2.S vaccine recipients, 5 placebo recipients and 8 SARS-CoV-2 convalescent individuals. Participants in the trial were split at random into five groups of five each, receiving low-dose or high-dose Ad26.COV2.S once or twice, or else placebo on both occasions. Blinding of investigators to trial group allocation was maintained during experiments and outcome assessment. What the authors observed across the whole study: Vaccine and placebo recipients had comparable non-spike TCR breadth, which fits with the vaccine containing only spike. It was noted by the authors that total T cell responses may have been underestimated by the TCR breadth and depth analyses. Spike-specific TCR breadth was higher in Ad26.COV2.S recipients than in placebo recipients (P = 0.0014). The study was not powered for comparison of responses between vaccine doses or regimens. Substantial breadth of spike-specific CD8+ and CD4+ T cell responses was reported after vaccination.

The immunoSEQ Assay was the method used to sequence TCRbeta CDR3 regions. After extraction, genomic DNA underwent amplification by bias-controlled multiplex PCR, followed by high-throughput sequencing. As for how the authors treated the data: To quantify the absolute abundance of every unique TCRbeta CDR3 region, sequences were collapsed and filtered. T cell fraction was estimated by normalizing TCRbeta template counts to usable DNA, which was measured by amplifying reference genes present in all nucleated cells. Repertoire TCRs were annotated as SARS-CoV-2-specific when V gene, CDR3 amino acid sequence and J gene were exactly matched to a known reactive TCR set. MIRA supplied the reference SARS-CoV-2 TCR set, which was filtered for enrichment in COVID-19-positive ImmuneCODE repertoires so that public or cross-reactive TCRs were removed. Using the MIRA antigens, annotated TCRs were further analysed by specific ORF or by position within an ORF. Breadth was defined as the number of annotated unique rearrangements divided by the total number of unique productive rearrangements, and depth was defined as the summed frequency of the annotated unique rearrangements. Two-sided Wilcoxon rank-sum tests were applied when comparing TCR breadth between groups. Held by TCRdb, this immuneACCESS table contains in-frame sequences only and omits some clones. Under half of the omission traces to an unresolved V gene where checked; the cause of the rest is unknown. D and trimming come from the DNA, and the V and J calls and clone size come from that table. Here the sample has hundreds of thousands of clones; around 90% occur a single time. 10% to 15% of the sample rests with the top ten.

Comments on this clone: No antigen is known for it. No qualities accompany the bases; no much larger clone lies one base away.

What the treatment or condition label conveys for this sample: 15 to 20 received Ad26.COV2.S at low or high dose, single or two shots; about 5 received placebo; per-sample allocation not given. For vaccine and placebo recipients, the sequenced repertoires came from samples collected on day 63 after the first injection. In Cohort 1b, around 23 adults aged 18-55 years were enrolled at a single site in Boston, USA, between 29 July and 7 August 2020. Ad26.COV2.S was a replication-incompetent adenovirus type 26 vector expressing a prefusion-stabilized SARS-CoV-2 spike protein from the original Wuhan strain. V and J lose 8 bases and 4 bases, and a span of 9 bases separates them. From a lookup of the germline V gene (reference sequence), CDR1 and CDR2 are SGHKS and YYEKEE. Including the terminal cysteine and phenylalanine, the CDR3 comprises 11 residues. The retained sequence is limited to the CDR3, 33 bases, with the frame set at the first base.

The input for sequencing was peripheral blood, taken in a trial of Ad26.COV2.S vaccine versus placebo. The rearranged segments are TRBV5-5 and TRBJ1-1; there is no confident call for the D gene. This TCR derives from a person aged 18-65 years who received the Ad26.COV2.S COVID-19 vaccine or a placebo. Here is the DNA: TGTGCCAGACGCCTAACCACTGAAGCTTTCTTT. The encoded protein is CARRLTTEAFF.